This T cell receptor (beta chain) stems from a study of neoadjuvant anti-PD-1 for oral cavity cancer. Study context: Around day 43, patients without progression received a fourth nivolumab dose before surgery.

Concerning this clone itself: Its target is unknown.

Study findings and constraints: Pretreatment Treg/Th17 ratio correlated inversely with post-treatment tumor clonality. Only three patients per response group were TCR-analyzed; validation needed.

CDR1 and CDR2 (germline): SEHNR, FQNEAQ (reference sequence). This CDR3 has 16 residues. Trimming cost V 5 bases and J 0 bases, with 16 bases left between them. Most PBMC samples had 400 to 550 ng input DNA in six replicates. This table comes from immunoSEQ multiplex PCR, and its TCRdb copy is limited to in-frame clones, with some not included. The repertoire includes fewer than 20,000 clones, less than 80% of them detected once, and over 2% sits in the top ten. The material sequenced was PBMCs, taken before nivolumab (anti-PD-1) treatment. The sequence was obtained from a person aged 35 to 85 with oral cavity squamous cell carcinoma. This chain uses TRBV7-9 with TRBJ1-1; D remains ambiguous. The CDR3 coding sequence is TGTGCCAGCAGCGGTTGGAGGAGGGCAATGAACACTGAAGCTTTCTTT. It yields the protein CASSGWRRAMNTEAFF.